This T cell receptor beta chain was sequenced in a study of response to subunit inactivated influenza vaccine. The study, taken as a whole, reports: Few new T cells, the authors suggested, are recruited by each seasonal influenza vaccination.

V was cut by 3 bases and J by 2 bases, with 11 bases left in between. CDR3 size: 15 residues. This clonotype was seen many times. The antigen is unknown. TCRdb reprocessed the RT-PCR reads via MiXCR and lists one record per CDR3 protein. The sample consists of 700,000 to 800,000 distinct CDR3 sequences, approximately 17% of them appearing once. The receptor was derived from a man aged 50 to 59 who received an inactivated influenza vaccine. The V and J genes are TRBV12-3 or TRBV12-4 and TRBJ1-5; no clear D gene. The sample in question was PBMCs from blood, obtained around 5 days after vaccination. Written as DNA, the CDR3 is TGTGCCAGCAGTTTCTCGGGATTGGGCAATCAGCCCCAGCATTTT. Translating it yields CASSFSGLGNQPQHF.